One TCR beta chain is described in this entry. The antigen remains undetermined. The record originates from a study of beta chain features in type 1 diabetes. A sort by CD45RO/CCR7/CD25/CD127/CD95/CD27 yielded CD4+ naive, central memory, regulatory and stem cell-like memory cells. General study results and limits: Shorter TCRB CDR3s, moderately but significantly so, were found in Type 1 diabetes patients in all four CD4+ subsets. Comparison showed that naive, central memory and Treg TCRB repertoires appeared more similar among patients than among healthy donors.

The CDR3 consists of 14 residues. With 4 bases removed from V and 6 bases from J, the gap between germline ends came to 14 bases. Looked up from germline, CDR1 is SGDLS and CDR2 is YYNGEE. Isolated RNA was reverse transcribed in full, so expressed TCRB transcripts were sequenced. The assay was immunoSEQ multiplex PCR, and TCRdb's table has in-frame clones only and misses some. Found here are a few hundred thousand clones, 10% to 15% of them singletons; the top ten hold 0.0095% to 0.013%. V and J are TRBV9 and TRBJ1-5; D is uncertain. The source of this sequence is a woman in her late teens or twenties with type 1 diabetes. Sequencing was carried out using naive CD4+ T cells from blood. This chain's CDR3 is CASSPQSGSQPQHF. The CDR3 region has the DNA TGTGCCAGCAGCCCCCAATCAGGCAGTCAGCCCCAGCATTTT.